This TCR beta chain was retrieved from a study of patients and donors after allogeneic stem cell transplantation. This CDR3 is 18 amino acids long. V gave up 1 base and J gave up 0 bases, with 16 bases separating them. This clonotype has only a few counts. TCRdb itself ran the RT-PCR reads through MiXCR, one entry per CDR3 protein. This sample carries roughly 940,000 distinct CDR3 sequences, over 15% of them seen once, and the ten largest clones take 5% to 6.5%. This receptor was obtained from a human donor who was either an allogeneic HSCT recipient or a stem cell or donor lymphocyte infusion donor (not recorded which). It is not recorded whose cells these are; they may come from a transplant donor. V and J are TRBV12-3 or TRBV12-4 and TRBJ1-3; tentatively, D is TRBD1 (5 bases). The specimen sequenced was blood, either unsorted or a sorted T cell fraction (not recorded which). This CDR3 reads CASSLVTGTEYSGNTIYF. As DNA, the CDR3 is TGTGCCAGCAGTTTAGTTACCGGGACTGAATACTCTGGAAACACCATATATTTT.